This T cell receptor (beta chain) is drawn from a study of blood T cells in healthy people across ages. A second PCR of 7 to 11 cycles used a sample-barcoded 5' primer and a J-beta primer mix. TCRdb used MiXCR to reprocess the 5' RACE reads, holding one entry per CDR3 protein. This sample has hundreds of thousands of distinct CDR3 sequences; less than 35% occur once, and the top ten carry less than 20%. The sequenced sample consisted of blood. The clonotype comes from an elderly woman in good health.

The CDR3 here is CASSLSPAITTEAFF. The CDR3 DNA sequence: TGTGCCAGCAGCTTATCGCCCGCTATAACCACTGAAGCTTTCTTT. V is TRBV7-2 and J is TRBJ1-1; D remains ambiguous. Germline loops: CDR1 SGHTA, CDR2 FQGNSA. The CDR3 spans 15 residues. V lost 2 bases and J lost 4, with 14 bases in between.